The 7 T cell receptor beta chains reported below all come from one sample, sequenced in a study of blood T cell repertoires in COVID-19. Sequencing was performed with immunoSEQ multiplex PCR; in TCRdb, only in-frame clones are kept and a portion is missing. Of a few hundred thousand clones in the sample, about 89% were seen once. The sequencing input was peripheral blood. Every receptor here comes from a man between 35 and 55 years old who had recovered from COVID-19.

The chain has TRBV19 and TRBJ2-1, with TRBD1 as a possible D gene (5 bases). V lost 5 bases and J 7 bases, leaving 18 bases between the germline ends. The CDR3 totals 15 residues. Per the germline V gene, CDR1 is LNHDA and CDR2 is SQIVND (reference sequence). The CDR3 is CASSDPPQGKNEQFF. The CDR3 DNA reads as TGTGCCAGTAGTGACCCCCCCCAGGGTAAGAATGAGCAGTTCTTC.

V and J are TRBV4-1 and TRBJ2-5, with 12 bases aligning to TRBD2. Per germline, CDR1 MGHRA and CDR2 YSYEKL. The CDR3 contains 15 residues. J was trimmed by 5 bases and V by 4 bases; bases with no gene match: 5. CDR3 DNA sequence: TGCGCCAGCAGCCCTCGGACTAGCGGGGATGAGACCCAGTACTTC. Translating it yields CASSPRTSGDETQYF.

This chain joins TRBV20-1 and TRBJ1-1; D is unresolved. Between the trimmed V and J ends, which lost 3 bases and 4 bases, there was a span of 12 bases. The germline V gene encodes CDR1 DFQATT and CDR2 SNEGSKA (reference sequence). CDR3 size: 13 residues. CDR3 sequence: CSASRGLGTEAFF. The CDR3 region has the DNA TGCAGTGCTAGTCGAGGGTTGGGCACTGAAGCTTTCTTT.

The J gene is TRBJ2-7, the V gene TRBV30; D may be TRBD2 (5 bases). Trimming stripped 4 bases from V and 4 bases from J, with 8 bases between. This CDR3 is 11 amino acids long. Germline CDR1 GTSNPN, CDR2 SVGIG (reference sequence). The CDR3, as DNA: TGTGCCTGGACCTCGGGGTACGAGCAGTACTTC. It is translated as CAWTSGYEQYF.

The J gene is TRBJ2-5, the V gene TRBV3-1 (or the pseudogene TRBV3-2); maybe TRBD2 (5 bases). Trimming pared 4 bases from V and 5 bases from J, leaving 20 bases between. Germline V gives CDR1 LGHDT, CDR2 YNNKEL (reference sequence). The CDR3 runs to 16 residues. CDR3 sequence reads: CASSPPQRAGGETQYF. DNA of the CDR3: TGTGCCAGCAGCCCCCCCCAGAGGGCCGGTGGGGAGACCCAGTACTTC.

This clone turned up a few times. The V and J genes are TRBV30 and TRBJ2-1, with 10 bases fitting TRBD2. Per germline, CDR1 GTSNPN and CDR2 SVGIG (reference sequence). The V and J ends lost 5 bases and 7 bases, in that order; junction bases with no gene match: 11. CDR3 length: 15 amino acids. This CDR3 reads CAWSILGLAINEQFF. CDR3 coding DNA: TGTGCCTGGTCAATATTGGGACTAGCGATAAATGAGCAGTTCTTC.

The chain couples TRBV6-5 to TRBJ1-2; no reliable D call. The germline gives CDR1 MNHEY, CDR2 SVGAGI. Trimming pared 6 bases from V and 4 bases from J, leaving 15 bases between. This CDR3 contains 14 residues. The CDR3 here is CASRPGGSIYGYTF. CDR3 DNA sequence: TGTGCCAGCAGGCCCGGAGGGTCGATCTATGGCTACACCTTC.